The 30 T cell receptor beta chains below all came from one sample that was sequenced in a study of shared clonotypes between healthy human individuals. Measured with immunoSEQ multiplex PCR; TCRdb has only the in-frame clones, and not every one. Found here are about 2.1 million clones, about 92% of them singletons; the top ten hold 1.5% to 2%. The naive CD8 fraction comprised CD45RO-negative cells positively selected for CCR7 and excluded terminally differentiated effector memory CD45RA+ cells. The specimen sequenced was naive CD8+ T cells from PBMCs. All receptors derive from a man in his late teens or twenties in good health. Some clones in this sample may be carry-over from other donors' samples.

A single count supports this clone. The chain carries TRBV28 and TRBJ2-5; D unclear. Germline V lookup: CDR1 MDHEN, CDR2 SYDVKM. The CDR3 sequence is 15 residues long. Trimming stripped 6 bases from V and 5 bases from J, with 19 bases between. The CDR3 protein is CASRLVRGLGETQYF. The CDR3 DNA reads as TGTGCCAGCAGATTAGTACGTGGGCTCGGCGAGACCCAGTACTTC.

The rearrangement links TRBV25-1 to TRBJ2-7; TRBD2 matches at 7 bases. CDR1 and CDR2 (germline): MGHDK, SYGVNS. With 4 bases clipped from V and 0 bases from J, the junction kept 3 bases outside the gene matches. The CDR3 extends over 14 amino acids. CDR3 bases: TGTGCCAGCAGTGGGCGGGGGAGCTCCTACGAGCAGTACTTC. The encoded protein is CASSGRGSSYEQYF.

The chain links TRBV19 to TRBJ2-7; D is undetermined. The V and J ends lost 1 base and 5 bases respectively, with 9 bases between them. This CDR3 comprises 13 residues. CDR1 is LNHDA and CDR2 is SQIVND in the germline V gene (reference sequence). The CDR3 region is CASSIGGSHEQYF. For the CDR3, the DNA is TGTGCCAGTAGTATAGGTGGATCCCACGAGCAGTACTTC.

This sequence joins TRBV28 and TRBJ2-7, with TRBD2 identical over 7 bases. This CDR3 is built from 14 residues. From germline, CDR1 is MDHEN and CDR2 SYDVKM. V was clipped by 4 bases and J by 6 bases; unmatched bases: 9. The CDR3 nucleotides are TGTGCCAGCAGTTGGCTCGCGGGAGCCCCCGAGCAGTACTTC. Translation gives CASSWLAGAPEQYF.

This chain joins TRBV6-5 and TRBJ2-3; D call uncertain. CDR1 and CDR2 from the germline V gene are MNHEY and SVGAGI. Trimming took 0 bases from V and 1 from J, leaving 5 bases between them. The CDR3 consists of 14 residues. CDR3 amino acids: CASSYSAGTDTQYF. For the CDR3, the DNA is TGTGCCAGCAGTTACTCGGCAGGCACAGATACGCAGTATTTT.

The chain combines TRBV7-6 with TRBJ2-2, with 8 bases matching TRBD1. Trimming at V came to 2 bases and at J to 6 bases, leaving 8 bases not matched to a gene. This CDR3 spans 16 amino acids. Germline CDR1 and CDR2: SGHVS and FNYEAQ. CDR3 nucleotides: TGTGCCAGCAGCTTAACCGAGACAGGGGTTCCCGGGGAGCTGTTTTTT. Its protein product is CASSLTETGVPGELFF.

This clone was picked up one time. This chain's CDR3 is CASRPRASGNTIYF. The CDR3 DNA reads TGTGCCAGCAGGCCCAGGGCGTCCGGAAACACCATATATTTT. This rearrangement joins TRBV2 to TRBJ1-3; weak D call: TRBD1 (5 bases). Germline V lookup: CDR1 SNHLY, CDR2 FYNNEI. The CDR3 covers 14 residues. Trimming shortened V by 6 bases and J by 4 bases, and 13 bases separated the two germline ends.

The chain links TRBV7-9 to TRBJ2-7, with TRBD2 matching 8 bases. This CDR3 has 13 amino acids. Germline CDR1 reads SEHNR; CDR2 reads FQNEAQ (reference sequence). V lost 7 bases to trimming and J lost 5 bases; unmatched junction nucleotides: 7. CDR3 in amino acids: CASNSGLANEQYF. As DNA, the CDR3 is TGTGCCAGCAACTCAGGACTAGCTAACGAGCAGTACTTC.

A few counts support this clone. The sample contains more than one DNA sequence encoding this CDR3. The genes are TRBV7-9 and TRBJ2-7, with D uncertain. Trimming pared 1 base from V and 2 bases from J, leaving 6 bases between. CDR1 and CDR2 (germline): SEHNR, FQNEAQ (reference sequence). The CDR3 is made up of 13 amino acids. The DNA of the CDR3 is TGTGCCAGCAGCTTAGGAGCTACCTACGAGCAGTACTTC. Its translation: CASSLGATYEQYF.

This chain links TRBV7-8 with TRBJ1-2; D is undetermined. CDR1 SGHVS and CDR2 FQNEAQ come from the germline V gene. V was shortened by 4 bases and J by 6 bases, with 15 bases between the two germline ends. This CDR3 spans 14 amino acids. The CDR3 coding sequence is TGTGCCAGCAGCTCGGAGCGGCCGTTTAATGGCTACACCTTC. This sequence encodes CASSSERPFNGYTF.

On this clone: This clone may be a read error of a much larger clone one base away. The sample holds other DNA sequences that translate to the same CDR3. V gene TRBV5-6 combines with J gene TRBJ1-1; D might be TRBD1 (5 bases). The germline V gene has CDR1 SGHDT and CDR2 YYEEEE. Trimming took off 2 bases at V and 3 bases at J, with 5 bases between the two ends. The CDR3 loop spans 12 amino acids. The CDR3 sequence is CASSLGDTEAFF. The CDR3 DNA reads TGTGCCAGCAGCTTAGGGGACACTGAAGCTTTCTTT.

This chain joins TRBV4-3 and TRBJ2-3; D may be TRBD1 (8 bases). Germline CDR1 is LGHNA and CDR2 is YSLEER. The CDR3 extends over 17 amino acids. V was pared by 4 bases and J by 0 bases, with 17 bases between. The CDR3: CASSPRAGDRSTDTQYF. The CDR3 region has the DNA TGCGCCAGCAGCCCGAGGGCGGGGGACAGGAGCACAGATACGCAGTATTTT.

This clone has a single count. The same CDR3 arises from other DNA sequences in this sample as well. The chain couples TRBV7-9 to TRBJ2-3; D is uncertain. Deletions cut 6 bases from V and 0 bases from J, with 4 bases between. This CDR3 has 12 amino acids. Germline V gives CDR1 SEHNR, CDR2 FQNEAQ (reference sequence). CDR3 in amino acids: CASSYSTDTQYF. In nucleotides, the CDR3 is TGTGCCAGCAGTTATAGCACAGATACGCAGTATTTT.

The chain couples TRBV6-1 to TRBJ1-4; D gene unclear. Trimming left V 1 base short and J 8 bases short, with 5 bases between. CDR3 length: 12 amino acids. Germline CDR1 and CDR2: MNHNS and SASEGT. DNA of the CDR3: TGTGCCAGCAGTGAAGGTGACGAAAAACTGTTTTTT. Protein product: CASSEGDEKLFF.

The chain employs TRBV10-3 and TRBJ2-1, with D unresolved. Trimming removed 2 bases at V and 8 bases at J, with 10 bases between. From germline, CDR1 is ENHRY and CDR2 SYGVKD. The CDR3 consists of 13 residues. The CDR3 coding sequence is TGTGCCATCAGTGAGAGCCGAGGCGATGAGCAGTTCTTC. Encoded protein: CAISESRGDEQFF.

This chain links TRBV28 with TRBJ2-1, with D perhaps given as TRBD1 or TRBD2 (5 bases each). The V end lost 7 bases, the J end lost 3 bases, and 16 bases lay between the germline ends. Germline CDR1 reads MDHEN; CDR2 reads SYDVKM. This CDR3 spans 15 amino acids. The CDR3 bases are TGTGCCAGCACCCGGGGAAGGACAATCTACAATGAGCAGTTCTTC. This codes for CASTRGRTIYNEQFF.

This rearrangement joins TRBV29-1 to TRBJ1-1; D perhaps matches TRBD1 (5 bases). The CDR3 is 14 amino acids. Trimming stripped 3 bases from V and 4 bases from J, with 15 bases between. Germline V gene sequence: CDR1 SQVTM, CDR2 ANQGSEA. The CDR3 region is CSVDFRQIATEAFF. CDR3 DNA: TGCAGCGTTGACTTTCGACAGATCGCCACTGAAGCTTTCTTT.

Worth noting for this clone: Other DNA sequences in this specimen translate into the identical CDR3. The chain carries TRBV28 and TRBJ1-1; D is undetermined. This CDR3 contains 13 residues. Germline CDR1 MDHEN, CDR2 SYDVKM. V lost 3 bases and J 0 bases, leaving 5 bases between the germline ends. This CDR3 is CASSFLVNTEAFF. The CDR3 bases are TGTGCCAGCAGTTTCTTGGTGAACACTGAAGCTTTCTTT. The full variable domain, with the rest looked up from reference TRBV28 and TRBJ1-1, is DVKVTQSSRYLVKRTGEKVFLECVQDMDHENMFWYRQDPGLGLRLIYFSYDVKMKEKGDIPEGYSVSREKKERFSLILESASTNQTSMYLCASSFLVNTEAFFGQGTRLTVV.

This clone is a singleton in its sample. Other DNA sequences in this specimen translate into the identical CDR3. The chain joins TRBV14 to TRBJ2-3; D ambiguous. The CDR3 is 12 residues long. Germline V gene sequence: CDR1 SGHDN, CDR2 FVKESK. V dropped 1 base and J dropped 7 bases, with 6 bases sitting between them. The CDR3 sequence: CASSQVRNTQYF. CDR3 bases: TGTGCCAGCAGCCAAGTACGGAATACGCAGTATTTT.

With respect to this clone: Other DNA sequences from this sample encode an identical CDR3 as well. CDR3 residues: CASSSSSYNEQFF. Written as DNA, the CDR3 is TGTGCCAGCAGCTCCAGCTCCTACAATGAGCAGTTCTTC. The chain recombines TRBV27 with TRBJ2-1; D gene unclear. Germline lookup yields CDR1 MNHEY and CDR2 SMNVEV (reference sequence). V gave up 6 bases and J gave up 0 bases, with 6 bases separating them. The CDR3 has 13 amino acids.

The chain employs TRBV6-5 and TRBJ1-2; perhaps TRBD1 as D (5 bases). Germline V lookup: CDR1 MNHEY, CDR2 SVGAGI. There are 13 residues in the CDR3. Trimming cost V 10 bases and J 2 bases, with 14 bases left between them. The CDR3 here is CATGWGSNYGYTF. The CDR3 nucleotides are TGTGCCACCGGCTGGGGCAGCAACTATGGCTACACCTTC.

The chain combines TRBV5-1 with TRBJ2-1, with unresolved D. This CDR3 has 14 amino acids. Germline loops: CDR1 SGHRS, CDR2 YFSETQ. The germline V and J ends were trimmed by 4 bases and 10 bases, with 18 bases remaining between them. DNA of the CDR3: TGCGCCAGCAGCCTGACTGGCCCCGACCCCGAGCAGTTCTTC. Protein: CASSLTGPDPEQFF.

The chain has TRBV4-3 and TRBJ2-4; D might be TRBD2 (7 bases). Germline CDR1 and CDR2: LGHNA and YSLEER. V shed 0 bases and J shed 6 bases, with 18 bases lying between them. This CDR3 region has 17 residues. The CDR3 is CASSQEGGAGEGNIQYF. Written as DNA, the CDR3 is TGCGCCAGCAGCCAAGAGGGAGGCGCAGGGGAGGGAAACATTCAGTACTTC.

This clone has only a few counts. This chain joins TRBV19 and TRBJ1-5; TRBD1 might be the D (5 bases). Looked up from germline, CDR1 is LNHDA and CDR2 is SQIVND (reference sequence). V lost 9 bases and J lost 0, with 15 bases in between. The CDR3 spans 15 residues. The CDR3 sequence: CASQTDDDSNQPQHF. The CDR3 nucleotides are TGTGCCAGCCAGACAGATGATGATAGCAATCAGCCCCAGCATTTT.

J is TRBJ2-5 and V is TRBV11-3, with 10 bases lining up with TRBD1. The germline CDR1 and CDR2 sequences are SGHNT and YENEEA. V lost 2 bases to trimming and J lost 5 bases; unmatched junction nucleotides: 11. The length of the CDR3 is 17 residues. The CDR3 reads CASSLTRRGTGAETQYF. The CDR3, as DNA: TGTGCCAGCAGCTTAACTAGGCGGGGGACAGGGGCCGAGACCCAGTACTTC.

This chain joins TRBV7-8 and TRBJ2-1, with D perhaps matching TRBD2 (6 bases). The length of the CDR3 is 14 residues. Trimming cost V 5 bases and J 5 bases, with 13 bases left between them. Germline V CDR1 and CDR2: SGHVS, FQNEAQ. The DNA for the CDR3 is TGTGCCAGCAGCAAACGGGACTTCAACAATGAGCAGTTCTTC. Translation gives CASSKRDFNNEQFF.

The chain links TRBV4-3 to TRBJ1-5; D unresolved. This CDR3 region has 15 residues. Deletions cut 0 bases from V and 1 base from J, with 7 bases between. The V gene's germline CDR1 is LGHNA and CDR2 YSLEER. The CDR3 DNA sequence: TGCGCCAGCAGCCAAGATCCCTCGAGCAATCAGCCCCAGCATTTT. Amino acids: CASSQDPSSNQPQHF.

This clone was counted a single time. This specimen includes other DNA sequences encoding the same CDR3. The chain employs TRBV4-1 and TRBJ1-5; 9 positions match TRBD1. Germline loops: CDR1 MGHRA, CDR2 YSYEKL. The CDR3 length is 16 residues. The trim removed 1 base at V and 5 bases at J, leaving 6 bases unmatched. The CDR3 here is CASSQVPGQGYQPQHF. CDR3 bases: TGCGCCAGCAGCCAAGTTCCGGGACAGGGCTATCAGCCCCAGCATTTT.

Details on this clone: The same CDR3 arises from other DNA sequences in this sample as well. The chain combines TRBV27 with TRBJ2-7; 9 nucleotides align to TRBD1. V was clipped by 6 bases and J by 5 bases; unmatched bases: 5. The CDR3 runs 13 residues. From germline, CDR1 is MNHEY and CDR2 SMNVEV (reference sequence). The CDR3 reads CASSPDRGNEQYF. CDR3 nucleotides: TGTGCCAGCAGCCCGGACAGGGGTAACGAGCAGTACTTC.

CDR3 protein: CSAMGRISYEQYF. Here the CDR3 DNA reads TGCAGCGCCATGGGACGGATCTCCTACGAGCAGTACTTC. The rearrangement links TRBV29-1 to TRBJ2-7; D tentatively reads TRBD1 or TRBD2 (5 bases each). Germline CDR1 reads SQVTM; CDR2 reads ANQGSEA. This CDR3 comprises 13 residues. V shed 7 bases and J shed 0 bases, with 13 bases lying between them.